The 9 T cell receptor beta chains below come from one sample, sequenced in a study of blood T cell repertoires in COVID-19. Using immunoSEQ multiplex PCR, the repertoire was profiled, and TCRdb retains in-frame clones only, with some absent. This repertoire shows a few hundred thousand clones, approximately 86% found once; its top ten account for less than 3.5%. Sequenced sample: peripheral blood. Source of these receptors: a human donor in a cohort sampled during active COVID-19.

This chain uses TRBV18 with TRBJ2-7, with a tentative D call TRBD2 (6 bases). This CDR3 region has 13 residues. CDR1 KGHSH and CDR2 LQKENI come from the germline V gene. Trimming took 3 bases from V and 5 from J, leaving 11 bases between them. This CDR3 reads CASSPRDFDEQYF. The CDR3 DNA reads as TGTGCCAGCTCACCTCGGGACTTCGACGAGCAGTACTTC.

The chain employs TRBV7-3 and TRBJ2-1, with TRBD2 as a possible D gene (5 bases). The CDR3 is 16 residues long. Looked up from germline, CDR1 is SGHTA and CDR2 is FQGTGA. V was trimmed by 0 bases and J by 2 bases, leaving 11 bases between them. The DNA of the CDR3 is TGTGCCAGCAGCTTAACGTTAGCGCAAACCTACAATGAGCAGTTCTTC. This gives the protein CASSLTLAQTYNEQFF.

The chain combines TRBV5-4 with TRBJ2-2; D call uncertain. Trimming removed 1 base from V and 3 bases from J, with 4 bases in between. CDR3 length equals 13 residues. The V gene's germline CDR1 is SGHNT and CDR2 YYREEE (reference sequence). CDR3 DNA: TGTGCCAGCAGCTTGCCATACACCGGGGAGCTGTTTTTT. It translates to CASSLPYTGELFF.

The chain has TRBV5-1 and TRBJ2-6; 9 bases map to TRBD2. The CDR3 covers 19 residues. The germline CDR1 and CDR2 sequences are SGHRS and YFSETQ. Losses at the gene ends were 5 bases for V and 0 bases for J; bases not matched to a gene: 12. CDR3 sequence reads: CASSSSVSGRISGANVLTF. CDR3 sequence (DNA): TGCGCCAGCAGTTCCTCTGTTAGCGGGAGAATCTCTGGGGCCAACGTCCTGACTTTC.

This rearrangement joins TRBV19 to TRBJ2-7, with D hard to call. V was pared by 6 bases and J by 5 bases, with 14 bases between. Germline V gene lookup returns CDR1 LNHDA and CDR2 SQIVND (reference sequence). This CDR3 comprises 13 residues. CDR3 residues: CASSERVTDEQYF. The CDR3 DNA follows: TGTGCCAGTAGCGAAAGAGTCACGGACGAGCAGTACTTC.

In DNA, the CDR3 is TGTGCCAGCAGTTTTTCCCCGGGAGGGCATAAGAATGAGCAGTTCTTC. The encoded protein is CASSFSPGGHKNEQFF. The genes are TRBV28 and TRBJ2-1, with 8 positions matching TRBD2. CDR1 is MDHEN, CDR2 SYDVKM, per germline. The length of the CDR3 is 16 residues. V shed 3 bases and J 7 bases; nucleotides not matched to a gene: 11.

The rearrangement uses TRBV5-1 and TRBJ1-5; D may be TRBD1 (5 bases). The V gene's germline CDR1 is SGHRS and CDR2 YFSETQ. The germline V and J ends were trimmed by 4 bases and 0 bases, with 14 bases remaining between them. The CDR3 consists of 16 residues. CDR3 amino acids: CASSLDSTDSNQPQHF. The CDR3, as DNA: TGCGCCAGCAGCCTTGACAGCACCGATAGCAATCAGCCCCAGCATTTT. The entire variable domain, with the rest obtained from reference TRBV5-1 and TRBJ1-5, is as follows: KAGVTQTPRYLIKTRGQQVTLSCSPISGHRSVSWYQQTPGQGLQFLFEYFSETQRNKGNFPGRFSGRQFSNSRSEMNVSTLELGDSALYLCASSLDSTDSNQPQHFGDGTRLSIL.

The chain employs TRBV24-1 and TRBJ2-7; no reliable D call. The CDR3 has 15 amino acids. Trimming left V 0 bases short and J 2 bases short, with 10 bases between. Germline V gives CDR1 KGHDR, CDR2 SFDVKD. The chain's CDR3 is CATSDLHCSTYEQYF. The CDR3 DNA follows: TGTGCCACCAGTGATTTGCACTGTTCAACCTACGAGCAGTACTTC.

The genes are TRBV3-1 (or the pseudogene TRBV3-2) and TRBJ1-1; D gene ambiguous. The CDR3 covers 14 residues. Trimming cost V 0 bases and J 0 bases, with 5 bases left between them. Germline V gene sequence: CDR1 LGHDT, CDR2 YNNKEL (reference sequence). The CDR3 reads CASSQEELNTEAFF. DNA for the CDR3: TGTGCCAGCAGCCAAGAAGAGTTGAACACTGAAGCTTTCTTT.